The 25 T cell receptor beta chains in this list originate from one sample, sequenced in a study of vaccination effects on CD4 cells after COVID-19. Sequencing used immunoSEQ multiplex PCR; TCRdb keeps in-frame clones, though not all of them. The table shows 29,000 or so clones, with 60% to 75% occurring only once. These receptors lack a known antigen. Sequencing in the ViraFEST assay came after antigen-specific CD4+ T cells had been expanded with viral peptide pools, which were used to stimulate PBMC. Cultured cells yielded isolated CD4+ T cells after about ten days. Two-dose vaccination with either BNT162b2 or mRNA-1273 was given to the participants. The sequencing here drew on CD4+ T cells from PBMCs cultured with HCoV-OC43 spike peptides, taken after COVID-19 vaccination. Subset here: HCoV-OC43 spike overlapping peptide pool stimulation. These receptors were obtained from a human donor who received a COVID-19 vaccine.

A single count supports this clone. CDR3 DNA sequence: TGTGCCAGCAGCACAGTTCGGGACACCATATATTTT. This codes for CASSTVRDTIYF. This chain links TRBV5-6 with TRBJ1-3, with no clear D. The CDR3 covers 12 residues. Trimming shortened V by 4 bases and J by 8 bases, and 10 bases separated the two germline ends. Germline V gene data show CDR1 as SGHDT and CDR2 as YYEEEE.

The rearrangement links TRBV14 to TRBJ2-3; D gene uncertain. Germline assignment: CDR1 SGHDN and CDR2 FVKESK. V was trimmed by 0 bases and J by 3 bases, leaving 10 bases between them. The CDR3 totals 15 residues. The CDR3 protein is CASSQDGDGTDTQYF. CDR3 DNA: TGTGCCAGCAGCCAAGATGGGGATGGAACAGATACGCAGTATTTT.

The chain couples TRBV7-8 to TRBJ1-5; D is possibly TRBD1 (5 bases). Germline CDR1 and CDR2: SGHVS and FQNEAQ. Trimming pared 5 bases from V and 1 base from J, leaving 15 bases between. The CDR3 covers 16 residues. The CDR3 protein is CASSPPGGESNQPQHF. The CDR3 coding sequence is TGTGCCAGCAGCCCACCGGGGGGAGAGAGCAATCAGCCCCAGCATTTT.

The gene calls are TRBV5-1 and TRBJ2-1; the D call may be TRBD1 or TRBD2 (6 bases each). Per germline, CDR1 SGHRS and CDR2 YFSETQ. Trimming took 6 bases from V and 8 from J, leaving 21 bases between them. CDR3 length: 15 residues. Here the CDR3 reads CASTDAGDWFDEQFF. Here the CDR3 DNA reads TGCGCCAGCACTGATGCAGGGGACTGGTTTGATGAGCAGTTCTTC.

This clone was found a few times. This chain links TRBV5-4 with TRBJ2-1; 11 bases map to TRBD2. V was pared by 2 bases and J by 9 bases, with 7 bases of the junction left unmatched. Germline CDR1 reads SGHNT; CDR2 reads YYREEE (reference sequence). The CDR3 length is 15 residues. The CDR3 loop reads CASSLDLTSGSEQFF. The CDR3 DNA follows: TGTGCCAGCAGCTTAGACCTAACTAGCGGGAGTGAGCAGTTCTTC.

This clone appeared a single time. The chain couples TRBV3-1 (or the pseudogene TRBV3-2) to TRBJ1-6; no reliable D call. Germline values: CDR1 LGHDT, CDR2 YNNKEL (reference sequence). The V gene lost 5 bases and the J gene lost 4 bases, with 3 bases spanning the gap. This CDR3 is 12 amino acids long. The CDR3 DNA is TGTGCCAGCAGCAAATATAATTCACCCCTCCACTTT. Translation gives CASSKYNSPLHF.

The rearrangement links TRBV7-2 to TRBJ2-5; 9 positions agree with TRBD2. J lost 5 bases, V lost 0 bases, and 4 bases had no gene match. The CDR3 runs to 15 residues. CDR1 and CDR2 from the germline V gene are SGHTA and FQGNSA. The chain's CDR3 is CASSLASGSGETQYF. CDR3 bases: TGTGCCAGCAGCTTAGCTAGCGGGAGTGGGGAGACCCAGTACTTC.

The chain couples TRBV24-1 to TRBJ1-1; D not resolved. Germline values: CDR1 KGHDR, CDR2 SFDVKD. The CDR3 extends over 13 amino acids. V lost 7 bases to trimming and J lost 0 bases, with 8 bases between them. The CDR3 DNA follows: TGTGCCACCAGACAGAACTTGAACACTGAAGCTTTCTTT. As protein: CATRQNLNTEAFF.

The chain links TRBV6-6 to TRBJ1-2; TRBD1 matches at 9 bases. V gave up 6 bases and J gave up 7 bases; unmatched junction bases: 9. The CDR3 sequence is 14 residues long. Germline-derived CDR1 and CDR2 are MNHNY and SVGAGI (reference sequence). CDR3 sequence: CASSTGGSISGYTF. Here the CDR3 DNA reads TGTGCCAGCAGCACAGGGGGCTCCATCTCTGGCTACACCTTC.

The chain links TRBV5-6 to TRBJ2-1, with 10 bases identical to TRBD1. CDR1 is SGHDT and CDR2 is YYEEEE in the germline V gene. The CDR3 loop spans 16 amino acids. The V gene end was trimmed by 0 bases and the J gene end by 6 bases; junction bases not matched to a gene: 6. Here the CDR3 DNA reads TGTGCCAGCAGCTTGGTCGGGACAGGGGTTTTCAATGAGCAGTTCTTC. Its protein is CASSLVGTGVFNEQFF.

The chain has TRBV3-1 (or the pseudogene TRBV3-2) and TRBJ1-6; no clear D. V was clipped by 6 bases and J by 6 bases, with 6 bases between them. Germline V gene sequence: CDR1 LGHDT, CDR2 YNNKEL (reference sequence). This CDR3 is 12 amino acids long. The CDR3 here is CASRQTNSPLHF. For the CDR3, the DNA is TGTGCCAGCAGACAGACTAATTCACCCCTCCACTTT.

The chain carries TRBV12-3 or TRBV12-4 and TRBJ1-2, with D possibly TRBD1 on 5 matching bases. There are 12 residues in the CDR3. V was cut by 6 bases and J by 4 bases, with 9 bases left in between. The CDR3 sequence is CASRGRSYGYTF. For the CDR3, the DNA is TGTGCCAGCAGGGGGCGCAGCTATGGCTACACCTTC.

V usage is TRBV7-6 and J usage is TRBJ1-4; 7 bases line up with TRBD1. This CDR3 has 15 residues. Per the germline V gene, CDR1 is SGHVS and CDR2 is FNYEAQ. V dropped 4 bases and J dropped 6; count of bases not matched to a gene: 8. The CDR3 coding sequence is TGTGCCAGCAGCTGGCGACAGGGTTGGGATGAAAAACTGTTTTTT. Protein product: CASSWRQGWDEKLFF.

This rearrangement joins TRBV18 to TRBJ2-3; D is undetermined. V shed 0 bases and J shed 0 bases, with 1 base lying between them. The germline CDR1 and CDR2 sequences are KGHSH and LQKENI. The CDR3 is 13 amino acids. The CDR3 is CASSPPSTDTQYF. The CDR3 nucleotides are TGTGCCAGCTCACCACCAAGCACAGATACGCAGTATTTT.

The V gene is TRBV19, the J gene TRBJ2-7, with D perhaps TRBD1 (6 bases). CDR3 length: 15 residues. Germline loops: CDR1 LNHDA, CDR2 SQIVND (reference sequence). V was trimmed by 4 bases and J by 3 bases, leaving 16 bases between them. In DNA form, the CDR3 reads TGTGCCAGTAGTACGGTGTGGGGGCCCCTCTACGAGCAGTACTTC. Its translation is CASSTVWGPLYEQYF. Looking up the rest from reference TRBV19 and TRBJ2-7 gives the full variable domain: DGGITQSPKYLFRKEGQNVTLSCEQNLNHDAMYWYRQDPGQGLRLIYYSQIVNDFQKGDIAEGYSVSREKKESFPLTVTSAQKNPTAFYLCASSTVWGPLYEQYFGPGTRLTVT.

The chain employs TRBV18 and TRBJ2-2; D is unclear. The ends were cut back, 3 bases at V and 5 bases at J, with 16 bases in the middle. The germline CDR1 and CDR2 sequences are KGHSH and LQKENI. CDR3 length: 16 residues. The CDR3 loop is CASSPLWPDRTGELFF. CDR3 bases: TGTGCCAGCTCACCTCTATGGCCGGACCGGACCGGGGAGCTGTTTTTT.

V and J are TRBV3-1 (or the pseudogene TRBV3-2) and TRBJ2-5, with D possibly being TRBD1 or TRBD2 (6 bases each). Germline V gene lookup returns CDR1 LGHDT and CDR2 YNNKEL (reference sequence). Trimming stripped 3 bases from V and 4 bases from J, with 9 bases between. The length of the CDR3 is 13 residues. DNA of the CDR3: TGTGCCAGCAGCCAGGAGGGGGGAGAGACCCAGTACTTC. It encodes CASSQEGGETQYF.

This chain joins TRBV4-2 and TRBJ2-3; D is perhaps TRBD1 or TRBD2 (5 bases each). CDR3 length equals 16 residues. CDR1 LGHNA and CDR2 YNFKEQ come from the germline V gene. V shed 3 bases and J shed 2 bases, with 15 bases lying between them. The CDR3 reads CASSHEARDLTDTQYF. CDR3 sequence (DNA): TGTGCCAGCAGCCATGAAGCGAGGGACCTCACAGATACGCAGTATTTT.

CDR3 region: CASSHHGGSSYNEQFF. In DNA form, the CDR3 reads TGCGCCAGCAGCCATCATGGGGGGAGCTCCTACAATGAGCAGTTCTTC. The V gene is TRBV4-1, the J gene TRBJ2-1; weak D call: TRBD2 (6 bases). The CDR3 consists of 16 residues. V gave up 3 bases and J gave up 0 bases, with 12 bases separating them. Germline V CDR1 and CDR2: MGHRA, YSYEKL.

The chain's CDR3 is CASSRPLRSTARNTGELFF. CDR3 in DNA: TGTGCCAGCAGCCGACCTCTCCGCTCAACAGCTCGGAACACCGGGGAGCTGTTTTTT. The chain combines TRBV3-1 (or the pseudogene TRBV3-2) with TRBJ2-2; no firm D call. This CDR3 is built from 19 residues. CDR1 is LGHDT, CDR2 YNNKEL, per germline (reference sequence). The V end was cut by 4 bases, the J end by 1 base, with 22 bases between.

V usage is TRBV2 and J usage is TRBJ1-5; no clear D gene. The CDR3 has 13 amino acids. Trimming removed 7 bases at V and 4 bases at J, with 11 bases between. Germline values: CDR1 SNHLY, CDR2 FYNNEI. In DNA form, the CDR3 reads TGTGCCAGCACTCCGGAACAAAATCAGCCCCAGCATTTT. Protein product: CASTPEQNQPQHF.

In this sample, this clone turned up once. The chain uses TRBV5-1 and TRBJ2-6; D gene unclear. Per the germline V gene, CDR1 is SGHRS and CDR2 is YFSETQ. Trimming cost V 0 bases and J 2 bases, with 9 bases left between them. The CDR3 runs 16 residues. The CDR3 is CASSLDMTTGANVLTF. CDR3 DNA sequence: TGCGCCAGCAGCTTGGATATGACAACTGGGGCCAACGTCCTGACTTTC.

The chain combines TRBV27 with TRBJ1-1, with 9 positions matching TRBD1. V trimming: 6 bases; J trimming: 2 bases; junction bases outside the gene matches: 7. CDR1 and CDR2 (germline): MNHEY, SMNVEV (reference sequence). The CDR3 is made up of 15 amino acids. The DNA of the CDR3 is TGTGCCAGCAGCCCGGACAGGGGAGGAAACACTGAAGCTTTCTTT. It encodes CASSPDRGGNTEAFF.

This chain joins TRBV5-6 and TRBJ2-4; D unresolved. V dropped 3 bases and J dropped 0 bases, with 16 bases sitting between them. This CDR3 region has 17 residues. Germline V gives CDR1 SGHDT, CDR2 YYEEEE. The CDR3 nucleotides are TGTGCCAGCAGCTCTGTAGGACGCTTTGGAGCCAAAAACATTCAGTACTTC. Translating gives CASSSVGRFGAKNIQYF.

This chain uses TRBV7-6 with TRBJ1-5; 9 bases map to TRBD1. CDR1 and CDR2 (germline): SGHVS, FNYEAQ. With V trimmed by 6 bases and J by 11 bases, 14 bases remained unmatched. The CDR3 has 15 amino acids. The CDR3 here is CASRKGGTGHQAQHF. Here the CDR3 DNA reads TGTGCCAGCAGAAAAGGGGGGACAGGGCATCAAGCCCAGCATTTT. The full variable domain, with the rest looked up from reference TRBV7-6 and TRBJ1-5, is GAGVSQSPRYKVTKRGQDVALRCDPISGHVSLYWYRQALGQGPEFLTYFNYEAQQDKSGLPNDRFSAERPEGSISTLTIQRTEQRDSAMYRCASRKGGTGHQAQHFGDGTRLSIL.